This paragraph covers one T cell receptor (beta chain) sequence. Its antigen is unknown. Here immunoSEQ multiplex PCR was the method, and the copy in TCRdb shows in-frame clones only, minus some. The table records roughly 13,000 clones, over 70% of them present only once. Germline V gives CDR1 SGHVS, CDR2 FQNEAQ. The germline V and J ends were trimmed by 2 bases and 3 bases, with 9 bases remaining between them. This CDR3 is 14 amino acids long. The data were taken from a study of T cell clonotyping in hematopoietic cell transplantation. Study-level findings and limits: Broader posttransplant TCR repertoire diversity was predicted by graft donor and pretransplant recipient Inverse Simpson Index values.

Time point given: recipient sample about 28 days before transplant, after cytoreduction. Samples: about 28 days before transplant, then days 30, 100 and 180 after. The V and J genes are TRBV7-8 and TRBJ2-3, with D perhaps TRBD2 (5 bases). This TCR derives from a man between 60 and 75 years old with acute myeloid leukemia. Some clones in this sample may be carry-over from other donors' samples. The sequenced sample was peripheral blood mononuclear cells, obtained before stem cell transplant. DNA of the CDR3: TGTGCCAGCAGCTTAACTAGGGAGACAGATACGCAGTATTTT. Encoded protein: CASSLTRETDTQYF.